The T cell receptor beta chain under discussion was sequenced for a study of control samples from healthy donors and cancer patients. Germline trimming cut 7 bases from V and 2 bases from J; bases unmatched to any gene: 5. Germline-derived CDR1 and CDR2 are SGHRS and YFSETQ. This CDR3 has 15 amino acids. Some clones are missing from TCRdb's copy, which holds only in-frame ones; the method was immunoSEQ multiplex PCR. The sample holds tens of thousands of clones, about nine tenths seen once. The sequence derives from a man in his 60s with colorectal cancer. This rearrangement joins TRBV5-1 to TRBJ2-5; 13 bases align to TRBD2. Sequenced input: PBMCs. The CDR3 DNA follows: TGCGCCAGCCGACTAGCGGGGGGCACTCAAGAGACCCAGTACTTC. Its translation is CASRLAGGTQETQYF. Full variable domain (missing parts from reference TRBV5-1 and TRBJ2-5): KAGVTQTPRYLIKTRGQQVTLSCSPISGHRSVSWYQQTPGQGLQFLFEYFSETQRNKGNFPGRFSGRQFSNSRSEMNVSTLELGDSALYLCASRLAGGTQETQYFGPGTRLLVL.